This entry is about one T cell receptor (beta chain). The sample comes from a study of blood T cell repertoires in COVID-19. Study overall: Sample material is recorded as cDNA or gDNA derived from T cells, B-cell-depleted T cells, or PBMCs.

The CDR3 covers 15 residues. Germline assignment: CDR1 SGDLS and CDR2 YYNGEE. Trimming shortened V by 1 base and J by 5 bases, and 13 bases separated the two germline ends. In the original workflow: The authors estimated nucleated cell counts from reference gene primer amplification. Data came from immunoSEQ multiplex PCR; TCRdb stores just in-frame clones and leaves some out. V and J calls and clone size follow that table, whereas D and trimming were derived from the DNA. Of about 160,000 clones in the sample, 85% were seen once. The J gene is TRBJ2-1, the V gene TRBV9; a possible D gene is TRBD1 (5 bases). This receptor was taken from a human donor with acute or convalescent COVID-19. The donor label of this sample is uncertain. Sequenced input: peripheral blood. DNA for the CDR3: TGTGCCAGCAGCGTAACAGGTTACCAGCACAATGAGCAGTTCTTC. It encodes CASSVTGYQHNEQFF.